The 3 T cell receptor beta chains below come from one sample, sequenced in a study of cytomegalovirus exposure and HLA in healthy donors. Profiled with immunoSEQ multiplex PCR; TCRdb holds only in-frame clones, not every one. In the table there are a few hundred thousand clones, 80% to 95% of which are singletons. Sequencing input: PBMCs. These receptors originate from a woman in her 30s in good health and CMV-seronegative.

V and J are TRBV27 and TRBJ2-3; a possible D gene is TRBD2 (5 bases). Germline V CDR1 and CDR2: MNHEY, SMNVEV (reference sequence). This CDR3 is 15 amino acids long. Trimming left V 6 bases short and J 6 bases short, with 19 bases between. The CDR3 protein is CASSPLASSRDTQYF. CDR3 bases: TGTGCCAGCAGCCCTCTAGCATCGAGCCGGGATACGCAGTATTTT.

The chain recombines TRBV4-1 with TRBJ2-5, with D possibly being TRBD1 (7 bases). Trimming cost V 4 bases and J 4 bases, with 19 bases left between them. This CDR3 is built from 16 residues. Germline V gives CDR1 MGHRA, CDR2 YSYEKL. The CDR3 spells CASSLQGGVRGETQYF. The CDR3 coding sequence is TGCGCCAGCAGCCTCCAGGGGGGAGTTAGGGGAGAGACCCAGTACTTC.

The chain uses TRBV9 and TRBJ2-7; TRBD2 matches at 8 bases. This CDR3 is 16 amino acids long. Germline V gene sequence: CDR1 SGDLS, CDR2 YYNGEE. The ends lost 0 bases at V and 0 bases at J; junction bases unmatched: 5. The CDR3 reads CASSVGSSGSSYEQYF. The CDR3 nucleotides are TGTGCCAGCAGCGTAGGTTCGAGCGGGAGCTCCTACGAGCAGTACTTC.